These 20 T cell receptor beta chains were all obtained from the same sample, sequenced in a study of blood T cell repertoires in COVID-19 (dated by TCRdb to the early 2020s). The library was obtained by the immunoSEQ multiplex PCR assay. Imported from immuneACCESS, the table was reduced by TCRdb to in-frame sequences with V and J called. These copies leave out some clones; in studies compared against another copy, an unresolved V gene accounts for under half, and the cause of the remainder is not known. The sample yields roughly 250,000 clones; about 85% were counted once. The top ten constitute around 0.97% of the sample. Material for sequencing was peripheral blood. These receptors were collected from a man aged 40-49 years with acute or convalescent COVID-19.

In its sample, this clone was seen a few times. The V and J genes are TRBV7-2 and TRBJ1-2, with D perhaps matching TRBD1 (6 bases). Trimming removed 1 base from V and 8 bases from J, with 14 bases in between. The germline V gene encodes CDR1 SGHTA and CDR2 FQGNSA. CDR3 length equals 14 residues. CDR3 amino acids: CASSLERQGSGYTF. DNA of the CDR3: TGTGCCAGCAGCTTAGAACGTCAGGGGAGCGGCTACACCTTC. Using reference TRBV7-2 and TRBJ1-2 for the parts outside the CDR3, the full variable domain is GAGVSQSPSNKVTEKGKDVELRCDPISGHTALYWYRQSLGQGLEFLIYFQGNSAPDKSGLPSDRFSAERTGGSVSTLTIQRTQQEDSAVYLCASSLERQGSGYTFGSGTRLTVV.

The chain employs TRBV5-6 and TRBJ1-1; 8 nucleotides line up with TRBD1. Germline V gives CDR1 SGHDT, CDR2 YYEEEE. The ends lost 2 bases at V and 2 bases at J; junction bases unmatched: 2. This CDR3 is 14 amino acids long. CDR3 bases: TGTGCCAGCAGCTTCGGACAGGGTAACACTGAAGCTTTCTTT. Its translation is CASSFGQGNTEAFF.

This clone appeared a few times. The chain carries TRBV9 and TRBJ2-3; unclear D gene. CDR3 length: 17 residues. Germline CDR1 SGDLS, CDR2 YYNGEE. Trimming removed 0 bases from V and 0 bases from J, with 14 bases in between. The CDR3 loop reads CASSVGLAVGSTDTQYF. CDR3 sequence (DNA): TGTGCCAGCAGCGTAGGGTTGGCGGTTGGAAGCACAGATACGCAGTATTTT. Using reference TRBV9 and TRBJ2-3 for the parts outside the CDR3, the full variable domain is DSGVTQTPKHLITATGQRVTLRCSPRSGDLSVYWYQQSLDQGLQFLIQYYNGEERAKGNILERFSAQQFPDLHSELNLSSLELGDSALYFCASSVGLAVGSTDTQYFGPGTRLTVL.

The chain joins TRBV2 to TRBJ1-5; a weak D match, TRBD1 (6 bases). Trimming removed 7 bases at V and 3 bases at J, with 16 bases between. From germline, CDR1 is SNHLY and CDR2 FYNNEI. The CDR3 extends over 15 amino acids. CDR3 sequence reads: CASKGEGLVNQPQHF. The CDR3 DNA sequence: TGTGCCAGCAAGGGGGAGGGGTTGGTCAATCAGCCCCAGCATTTT.

The genes are TRBV7-9 and TRBJ1-3; D gene uncertain. This CDR3 has 16 residues. Deletions cut 6 bases from V and 1 base from J, with 16 bases between. Germline V lookup: CDR1 SEHNR, CDR2 FQNEAQ (reference sequence). CDR3 bases: TGTGCCAGCAGTAGTGGTACTCTTGATTCTGGAAACACCATATATTTT. This gives the protein CASSSGTLDSGNTIYF.

V gene TRBV24-1 combines with J gene TRBJ2-3; maybe TRBD2 (7 bases). The length of the CDR3 is 16 residues. The germline V and J ends were trimmed by 1 base and 3 bases, with 13 bases remaining between them. Per the germline V gene, CDR1 is KGHDR and CDR2 is SFDVKD. The CDR3: CATSDFVGGQTDTQYF. CDR3 sequence (DNA): TGTGCCACCAGTGATTTTGTGGGGGGGCAGACAGATACGCAGTATTTT.

CDR3 protein: CASTDRGSTEAFF. The CDR3 DNA is TGTGCCAGCACGGACAGGGGAAGCACTGAAGCTTTCTTT. This chain connects TRBV6-5 to TRBJ1-1; TRBD1 agrees at 9 bases. CDR1 MNHEY and CDR2 SVGAGI come from the germline V gene. This CDR3 comprises 13 residues. V lost 7 bases, J lost 4 bases, and 4 bases stayed unmatched.

The chain carries TRBV5-4 and TRBJ2-5; 11 bases are a match to TRBD1. This CDR3 contains 15 residues. Trimming cost V 0 bases and J 5 bases; bases outside gene matches: 3. CDR1 and CDR2 from the germline V gene are SGHNT and YYREEE (reference sequence). CDR3 nucleotides: TGTGCCAGCAGCTTGGTGGACAGGGGGCCTGAGACCCAGTACTTC. This codes for CASSLVDRGPETQYF.

The chain recombines TRBV7-2 with TRBJ2-7, with TRBD1 as a possible D gene (5 bases). From germline, CDR1 is SGHTA and CDR2 FQGNSA. This CDR3 comprises 14 residues. Trimming took off 1 base at V and 9 bases at J, with 16 bases between the two ends. CDR3 sequence: CASSLGTGSSGQYF. The CDR3 nucleotides read TGTGCCAGCAGCTTAGGCACAGGCTCTTCTGGGCAGTACTTC. The full variable domain, its missing parts supplied by reference TRBV7-2 and TRBJ2-7, is GAGVSQSPSNKVTEKGKDVELRCDPISGHTALYWYRQSLGQGLEFLIYFQGNSAPDKSGLPSDRFSAERTGGSVSTLTIQRTQQEDSAVYLCASSLGTGSSGQYFGPGTRLTVT.

The DNA for the CDR3 is TGTGCCAGCAGTTTAGGAGGGTACGGAAACACCATATATTTT. This sequence encodes CASSLGGYGNTIYF. The chain couples TRBV2 to TRBJ1-3, with D unresolved. CDR1 and CDR2 from the germline V gene are SNHLY and FYNNEI. Trimming took off 5 bases at V and 4 bases at J, with 12 bases between the two ends. This CDR3 has 14 residues.

The rearrangement uses TRBV5-1 and TRBJ2-1; unclear D gene. Trimming stripped 5 bases from V and 0 bases from J, with 15 bases between. CDR1 is SGHRS, CDR2 YFSETQ, per germline. The CDR3 extends over 16 amino acids. This CDR3 reads CASRGQALSSYNEQFF. The CDR3 DNA follows: TGCGCCAGCAGGGGCCAAGCTCTGAGCTCCTACAATGAGCAGTTCTTC.

The V gene is TRBV6-1, the J gene TRBJ2-5; D is ambiguous. This CDR3 is 17 amino acids long. Trimming removed 0 bases at V and 0 bases at J, with 14 bases between. CDR1 and CDR2 (germline): MNHNS, SASEGT. CDR3 protein: CASSEARQRYHQETQYF. The CDR3 DNA sequence: TGTGCCAGCAGTGAAGCGCGGCAGCGCTACCACCAAGAGACCCAGTACTTC.

The chain recombines TRBV19 with TRBJ2-1; D gene uncertain. Germline V gene data show CDR1 as LNHDA and CDR2 as SQIVND (reference sequence). Trimming took 7 bases from V and 7 from J, leaving 17 bases between them. The CDR3 is 14 amino acids. In nucleotides, the CDR3 is TGTGCCAGTACTGGAGTCCTGACCGTGAATGAGCAGTTCTTC. Its protein product is CASTGVLTVNEQFF.

The chain couples TRBV24-1 to TRBJ2-7, with a tentative D call TRBD1 (5 bases). Trimming removed 1 base at V and 3 bases at J, with 12 bases between. This CDR3 is 15 amino acids long. From germline, CDR1 is KGHDR and CDR2 SFDVKD. CDR3 amino acids: CATSDFWRQNYEQYF. The CDR3 nucleotides read TGTGCCACCAGTGATTTTTGGCGACAGAACTACGAGCAGTACTTC.

The V gene is TRBV7-2, the J gene TRBJ1-6; D uncertain. V was clipped by 2 bases and J by 5 bases, with 13 bases between them. The length of the CDR3 is 16 residues. The V gene's germline CDR1 is SGHTA and CDR2 FQGNSA. CDR3 region: CASSLFSRINNSPLHF. CDR3 coding DNA: TGTGCCAGCAGCTTATTCAGCAGGATTAATAATTCACCCCTCCACTTT. Full variable domain (outside the CDR3, taken from reference TRBV7-2 and TRBJ1-6): GAGVSQSPSNKVTEKGKDVELRCDPISGHTALYWYRQSLGQGLEFLIYFQGNSAPDKSGLPSDRFSAERTGGSVSTLTIQRTQQEDSAVYLCASSLFSRINNSPLHFGNGTRLTVT.

This chain uses TRBV3-1 (or the pseudogene TRBV3-2) with TRBJ1-2; 7 nucleotides line up with TRBD1. The germline CDR1 and CDR2 sequences are LGHDT and YNNKEL (reference sequence). J was trimmed by 8 bases and V by 4 bases; bases with no gene match: 10. The CDR3 totals 14 residues. CDR3 DNA: TGTGCCAGCAGCCGCATGGGCCTCAGGGGGGGCTACACCTTC. As protein: CASSRMGLRGGYTF.

The chain is built from TRBV30 and TRBJ1-4; 7 nucleotides align to TRBD1. V shed 2 bases and J 4 bases; nucleotides not matched to a gene: 4. This CDR3 region has 14 residues. Germline assignment: CDR1 GTSNPN and CDR2 SVGIG (reference sequence). The chain's CDR3 is CAWSRDSSNEKLFF. The CDR3 DNA follows: TGTGCCTGGAGTCGGGACAGCAGTAATGAAAAACTGTTTTTT.

The V and J genes are TRBV14 and TRBJ2-5; TRBD2 matches at 9 bases. The germline V gene encodes CDR1 SGHDN and CDR2 FVKESK. The CDR3 is 19 residues long. V lost 1 base, J lost 2 bases, and 14 bases stayed unmatched. The CDR3 loop is CASSQAPSGAQRKQETQYF. The CDR3 DNA reads TGTGCCAGCAGCCAAGCGCCTAGCGGGGCTCAAAGGAAGCAAGAGACCCAGTACTTC.

V is TRBV7-2 and J is TRBJ1-4; tentatively, D is TRBD1 (6 bases). Germline values: CDR1 SGHTA, CDR2 FQGNSA. The CDR3 totals 14 residues. Trimming took off 5 bases at V and 8 bases at J, with 15 bases between the two ends. The CDR3 loop is CASSTRRTDEKLFF. The CDR3 DNA follows: TGTGCCAGCAGCACCCGCAGGACAGACGAAAAACTGTTTTTT. Supplemented by reference TRBV7-2 and TRBJ1-4, the full variable domain reads GAGVSQSPSNKVTEKGKDVELRCDPISGHTALYWYRQSLGQGLEFLIYFQGNSAPDKSGLPSDRFSAERTGGSVSTLTIQRTQQEDSAVYLCASSTRRTDEKLFFGSGTQLSVL.

With regard to this clone: The identical CDR3 is also encoded by other nucleotide sequences in the sample. The chain combines TRBV7-2 with TRBJ1-1, with 7 bases aligning to TRBD1. Germline loops: CDR1 SGHTA, CDR2 FQGNSA. The CDR3 has 15 amino acids. V lost 3 bases to trimming and J lost 0 bases; unmatched junction nucleotides: 4. CDR3 residues: CASSLGGQLNTEAFF. Here the CDR3 DNA reads TGTGCCAGCAGCTTGGGGGGACAGCTGAACACTGAAGCTTTCTTT.